This T cell receptor (beta chain) was retrieved from a study of T cell responses to AZD1222 COVID-19 vaccine. The study's findings and limits: Most donors were white British and more were female, and clonal diversity was possibly underestimated. Among spike-specific TCRs, nearly half reportedly target unmutated variant regions. Along spike, vaccine-associated CD4 TCRs were found throughout, with dominance at 160-218 and 743-854.

This clone showed up just once. Its specificity is unknown. Trimming cost V 4 bases and J 4 bases, with 14 bases left between them. The length of the CDR3 is 15 residues. Per the germline V gene, CDR1 is KGHSH and CDR2 is LQKENI. Some clones are missing from TCRdb's copy, which holds only in-frame ones; the method was immunoSEQ multiplex PCR. The sample carries some 200,000 clones, approximately 93% recorded once. The sample here was peripheral blood, taken 28 days after the second AZD1222 dose. This TCR derives from an adult who received the AZD1222 COVID-19 vaccine. The chain employs TRBV18 and TRBJ1-5; D may be TRBD1 (5 bases). The CDR3 spells CASSRTPGPNQPQHF. In DNA, the CDR3 is TGTGCCAGCTCACGGACACCTGGACCTAATCAGCCCCAGCATTTT.